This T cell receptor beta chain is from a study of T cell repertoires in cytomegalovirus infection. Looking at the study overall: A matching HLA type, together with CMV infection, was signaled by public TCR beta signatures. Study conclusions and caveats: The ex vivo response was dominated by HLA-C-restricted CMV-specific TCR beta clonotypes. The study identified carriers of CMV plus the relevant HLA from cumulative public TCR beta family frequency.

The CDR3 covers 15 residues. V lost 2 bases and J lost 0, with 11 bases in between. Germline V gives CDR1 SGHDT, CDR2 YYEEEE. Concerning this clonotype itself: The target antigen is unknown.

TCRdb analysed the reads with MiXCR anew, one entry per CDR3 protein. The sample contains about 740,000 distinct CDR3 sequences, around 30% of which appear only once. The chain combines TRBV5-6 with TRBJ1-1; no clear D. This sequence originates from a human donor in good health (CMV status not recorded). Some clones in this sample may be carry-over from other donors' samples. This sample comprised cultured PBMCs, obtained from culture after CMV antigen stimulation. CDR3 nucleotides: TGTGCCAGCAGCTTTGAAGGACTTGTGAACACTGAAGCTTTCTTT. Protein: CASSFEGLVNTEAFF.